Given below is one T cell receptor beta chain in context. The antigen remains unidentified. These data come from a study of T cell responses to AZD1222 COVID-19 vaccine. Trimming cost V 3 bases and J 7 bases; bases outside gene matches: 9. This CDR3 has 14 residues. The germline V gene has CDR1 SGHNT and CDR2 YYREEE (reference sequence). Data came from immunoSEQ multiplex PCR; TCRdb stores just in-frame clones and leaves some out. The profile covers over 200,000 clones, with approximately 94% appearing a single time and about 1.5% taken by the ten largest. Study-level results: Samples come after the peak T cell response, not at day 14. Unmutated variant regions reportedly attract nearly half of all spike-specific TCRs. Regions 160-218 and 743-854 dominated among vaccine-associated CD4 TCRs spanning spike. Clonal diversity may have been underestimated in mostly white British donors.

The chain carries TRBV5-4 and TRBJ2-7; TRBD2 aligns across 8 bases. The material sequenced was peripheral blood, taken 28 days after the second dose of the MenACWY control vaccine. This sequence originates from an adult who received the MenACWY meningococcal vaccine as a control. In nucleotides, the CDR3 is TGTGCCAGCAGCTACGGGGGGGCCTCAGGGGAGCAGTACTTC. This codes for CASSYGGASGEQYF.